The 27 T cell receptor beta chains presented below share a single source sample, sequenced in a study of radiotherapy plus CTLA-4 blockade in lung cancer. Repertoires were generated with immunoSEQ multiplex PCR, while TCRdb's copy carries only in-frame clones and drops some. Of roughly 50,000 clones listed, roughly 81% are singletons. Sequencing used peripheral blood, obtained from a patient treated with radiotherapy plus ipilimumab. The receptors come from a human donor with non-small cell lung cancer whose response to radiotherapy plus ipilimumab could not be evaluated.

The CDR3 coding sequence is TGTGCCATCAGTGAGTCCAGGGGAGGGACTGAAGCTTTCTTT. Its protein is CAISESRGGTEAFF. The chain employs TRBV10-3 and TRBJ1-1; possible D gene TRBD1, 6 bases. Germline V gene sequence: CDR1 ENHRY, CDR2 SYGVKD. This CDR3 contains 14 residues. Trimming shortened V by 0 bases and J by 5 bases, and 10 bases separated the two germline ends.

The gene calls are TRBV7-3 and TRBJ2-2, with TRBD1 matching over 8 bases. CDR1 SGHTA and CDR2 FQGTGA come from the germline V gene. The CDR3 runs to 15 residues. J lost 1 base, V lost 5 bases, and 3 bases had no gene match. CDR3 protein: CASSPDRVNTGELFF. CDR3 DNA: TGTGCCAGCAGCCCGGACAGGGTGAACACCGGGGAGCTGTTTTTT.

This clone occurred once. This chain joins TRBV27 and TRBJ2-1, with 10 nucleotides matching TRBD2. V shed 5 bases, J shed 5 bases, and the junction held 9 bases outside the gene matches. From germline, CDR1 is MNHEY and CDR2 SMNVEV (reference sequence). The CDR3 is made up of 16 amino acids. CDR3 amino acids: CASSISPGLANNEQFF. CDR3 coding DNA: TGTGCCAGCAGTATTAGCCCGGGACTAGCGAACAATGAGCAGTTCTTC.

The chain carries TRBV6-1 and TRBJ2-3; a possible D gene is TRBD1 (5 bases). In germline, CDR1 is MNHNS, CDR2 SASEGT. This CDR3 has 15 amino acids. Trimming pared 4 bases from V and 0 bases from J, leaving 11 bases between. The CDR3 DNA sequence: TGTGCCAGCAGTGCCCAGGGTCCTAGCACAGATACGCAGTATTTT. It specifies CASSAQGPSTDTQYF.

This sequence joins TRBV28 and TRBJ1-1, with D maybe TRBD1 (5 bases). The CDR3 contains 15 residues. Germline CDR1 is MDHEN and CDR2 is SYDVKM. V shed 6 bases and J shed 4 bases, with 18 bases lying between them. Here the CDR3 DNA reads TGTGCCAGCAGACACTCAGGGAGGTCGGCCACTGAAGCTTTCTTT. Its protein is CASRHSGRSATEAFF.

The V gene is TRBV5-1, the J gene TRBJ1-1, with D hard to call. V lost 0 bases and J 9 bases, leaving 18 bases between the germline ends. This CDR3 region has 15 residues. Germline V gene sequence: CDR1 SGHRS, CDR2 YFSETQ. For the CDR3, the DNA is TGCGCCAGCAGCTTGGATTACAACCTCTGGGCCCAAGCTTTCTTT. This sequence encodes CASSLDYNLWAQAFF.

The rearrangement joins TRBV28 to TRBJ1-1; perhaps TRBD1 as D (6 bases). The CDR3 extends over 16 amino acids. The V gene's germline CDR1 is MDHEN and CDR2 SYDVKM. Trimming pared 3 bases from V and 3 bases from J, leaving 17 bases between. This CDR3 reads CASSFYPTGTDTEAFF. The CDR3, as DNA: TGTGCCAGCAGTTTTTACCCTACAGGGACGGACACTGAAGCTTTCTTT.

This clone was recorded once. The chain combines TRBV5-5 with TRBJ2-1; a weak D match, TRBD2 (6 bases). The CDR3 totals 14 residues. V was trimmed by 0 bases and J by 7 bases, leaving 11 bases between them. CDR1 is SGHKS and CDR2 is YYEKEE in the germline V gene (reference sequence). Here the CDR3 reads CASSLGNGGNEQFF. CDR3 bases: TGTGCCAGCAGCTTGGGGAATGGAGGGAATGAGCAGTTCTTC.

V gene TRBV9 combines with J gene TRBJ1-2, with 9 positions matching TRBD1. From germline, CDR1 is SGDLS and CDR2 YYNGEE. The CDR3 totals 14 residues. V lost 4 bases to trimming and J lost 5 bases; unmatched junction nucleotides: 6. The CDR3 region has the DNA TGTGCCAGCAGCAAAACTGGACAGGGGTATGGCTACACCTTC. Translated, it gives CASSKTGQGYGYTF.

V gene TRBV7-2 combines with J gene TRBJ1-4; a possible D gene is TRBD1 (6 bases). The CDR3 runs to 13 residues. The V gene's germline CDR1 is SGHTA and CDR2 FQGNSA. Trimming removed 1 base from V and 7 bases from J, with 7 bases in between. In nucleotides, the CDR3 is TGTGCCAGCAGCTTAGAAGGGGGTGAAAAACTGTTTTTT. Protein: CASSLEGGEKLFF.

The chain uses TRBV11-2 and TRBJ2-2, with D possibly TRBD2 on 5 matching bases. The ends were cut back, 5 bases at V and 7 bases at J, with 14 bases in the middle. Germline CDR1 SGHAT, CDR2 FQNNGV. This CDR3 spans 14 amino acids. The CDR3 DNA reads TGTGCCAGCAGCCGGGCGGAGGTGGACGGGGAGCTGTTTTTT. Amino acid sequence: CASSRAEVDGELFF.

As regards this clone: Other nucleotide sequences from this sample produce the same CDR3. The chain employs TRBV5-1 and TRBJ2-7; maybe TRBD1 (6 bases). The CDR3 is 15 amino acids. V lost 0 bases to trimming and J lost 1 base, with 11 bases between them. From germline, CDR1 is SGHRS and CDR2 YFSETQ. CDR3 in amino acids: CASSLGGTSSYEQYF. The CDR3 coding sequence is TGCGCCAGCAGCTTGGGGGGGACAAGTTCCTACGAGCAGTACTTC.

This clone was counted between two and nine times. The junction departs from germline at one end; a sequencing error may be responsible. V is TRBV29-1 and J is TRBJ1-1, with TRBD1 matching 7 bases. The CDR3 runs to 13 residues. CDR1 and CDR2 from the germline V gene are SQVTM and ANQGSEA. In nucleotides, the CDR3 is TGCAGCGTTGAAGATGGACAGGACACAGAAGCTTTCTTT. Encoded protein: CSVEDGQDTEAFF.

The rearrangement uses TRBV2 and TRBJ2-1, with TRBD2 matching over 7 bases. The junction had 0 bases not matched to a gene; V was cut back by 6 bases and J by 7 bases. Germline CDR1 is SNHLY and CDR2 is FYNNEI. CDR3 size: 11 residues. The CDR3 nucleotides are TGTGCCAGCAGCGGGGGGAATGAGCAGTTCTTC. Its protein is CASSGGNEQFF.

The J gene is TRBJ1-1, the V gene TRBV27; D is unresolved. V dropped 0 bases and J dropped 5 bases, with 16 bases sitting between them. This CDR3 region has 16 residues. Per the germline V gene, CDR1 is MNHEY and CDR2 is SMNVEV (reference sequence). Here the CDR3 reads CASSLSLGYGVTEAFF. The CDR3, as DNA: TGTGCCAGCAGTTTATCCCTCGGGTACGGGGTAACTGAAGCTTTCTTT.

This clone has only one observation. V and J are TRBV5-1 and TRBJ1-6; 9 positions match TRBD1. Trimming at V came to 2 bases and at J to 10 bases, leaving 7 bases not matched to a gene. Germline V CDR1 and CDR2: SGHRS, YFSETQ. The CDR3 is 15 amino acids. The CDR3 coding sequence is TGCGCCAGCAGCTTCGGGACAGGGACGAAATCACCCCTCCACTTT. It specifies CASSFGTGTKSPLHF.

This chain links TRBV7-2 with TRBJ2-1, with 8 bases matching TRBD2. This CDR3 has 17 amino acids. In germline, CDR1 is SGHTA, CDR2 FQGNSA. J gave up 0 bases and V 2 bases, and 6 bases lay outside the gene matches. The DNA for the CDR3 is TGTGCCAGCAGCTTAATCGACGGGGGGGTCTCCTACAATGAGCAGTTCTTC. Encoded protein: CASSLIDGGVSYNEQFF.

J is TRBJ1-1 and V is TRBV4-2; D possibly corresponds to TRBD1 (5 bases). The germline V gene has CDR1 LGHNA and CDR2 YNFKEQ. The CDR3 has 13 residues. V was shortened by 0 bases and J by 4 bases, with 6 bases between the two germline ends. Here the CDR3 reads CASSQDGGTEAFF. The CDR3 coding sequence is TGTGCCAGCAGCCAAGACGGGGGCACTGAAGCTTTCTTT.

CDR3 loop: CASSGRQGESPTNEKLFF. CDR3 in DNA: TGTGCCAGCAGTGGTAGACAGGGAGAGAGTCCAACTAATGAAAAACTGTTTTTT. This sequence joins TRBV28 and TRBJ1-4; TRBD1 matches at 7 bases. CDR3 length equals 18 residues. CDR1 and CDR2 from the germline V gene are MDHEN and SYDVKM. Unmatched junction bases numbered 12, after V lost 5 bases and J lost 0 bases.

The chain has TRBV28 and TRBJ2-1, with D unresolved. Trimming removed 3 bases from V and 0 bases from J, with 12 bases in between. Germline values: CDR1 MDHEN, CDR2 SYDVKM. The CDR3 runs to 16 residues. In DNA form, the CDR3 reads TGTGCCAGCAGTTTCCTTCCGCCGAGCTCCTACAATGAGCAGTTCTTC. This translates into CASSFLPPSSYNEQFF.

DNA of the CDR3: TGTGCCAGCAGTGAATCCAGTAATGAGCAGTTCTTC. It encodes CASSESSNEQFF. The chain joins TRBV25-1 to TRBJ2-1; D is ambiguous. Germline lookup yields CDR1 MGHDK and CDR2 SYGVNS. This CDR3 has 12 amino acids. V lost 1 base, J lost 7 bases, and 5 bases lay in between.

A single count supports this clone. CDR3 nucleotide sequence: TGTGCCAGCTCCCTAAGGCCGAGCGGCGATGAGCAGTTCTTC. This sequence encodes CASSLRPSGDEQFF. This chain uses TRBV18 with TRBJ2-1; D possibly corresponds to TRBD2 (5 bases). Germline CDR1 and CDR2: KGHSH and LQKENI. The V gene lost 6 bases and the J gene lost 8 bases, with 17 bases spanning the gap. The CDR3 extends over 14 amino acids.

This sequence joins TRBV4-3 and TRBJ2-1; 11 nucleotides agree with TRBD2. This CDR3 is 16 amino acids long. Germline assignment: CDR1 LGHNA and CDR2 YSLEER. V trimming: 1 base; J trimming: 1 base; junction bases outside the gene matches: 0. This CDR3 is CASSQVAGGSYNEQFF. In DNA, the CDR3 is TGCGCCAGCAGCCAAGTAGCGGGAGGGTCCTACAATGAGCAGTTCTTC.

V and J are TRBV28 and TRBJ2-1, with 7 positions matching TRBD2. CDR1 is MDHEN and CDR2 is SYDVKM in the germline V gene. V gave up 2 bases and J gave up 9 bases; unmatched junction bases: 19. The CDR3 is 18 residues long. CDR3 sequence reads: CASSLVTTLSREIGEQFF. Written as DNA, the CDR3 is TGTGCCAGCAGTTTAGTCACCACTCTTTCGCGGGAGATTGGTGAGCAGTTCTTC.

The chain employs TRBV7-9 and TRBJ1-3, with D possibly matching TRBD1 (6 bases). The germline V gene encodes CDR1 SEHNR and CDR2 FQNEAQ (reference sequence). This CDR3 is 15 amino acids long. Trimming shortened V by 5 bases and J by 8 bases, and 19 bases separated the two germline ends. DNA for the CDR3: TGTGCCAGCAGCCAACAGGACAGCAGTAGTGACACCATATATTTT. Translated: CASSQQDSSSDTIYF.

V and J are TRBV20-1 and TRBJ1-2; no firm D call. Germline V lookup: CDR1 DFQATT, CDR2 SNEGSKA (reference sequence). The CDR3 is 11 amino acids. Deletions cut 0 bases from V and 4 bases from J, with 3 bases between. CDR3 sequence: CSARDGYGYTF. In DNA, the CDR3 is TGCAGTGCTAGAGACGGCTATGGCTACACCTTC.

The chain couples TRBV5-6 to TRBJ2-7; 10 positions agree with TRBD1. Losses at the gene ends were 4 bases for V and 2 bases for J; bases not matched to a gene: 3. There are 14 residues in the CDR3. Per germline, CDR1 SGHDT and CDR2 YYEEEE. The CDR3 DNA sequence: TGTGCCAGCAGCGGCGGGACAGGGGCCTACGAGCAGTACTTC. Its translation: CASSGGTGAYEQYF.